This T cell receptor beta chain was documented in a study of regulatory T cells in long-lasting Graves disease. Study at large: Graves' patients who were just diagnosed had used antithyroid drugs for under 3 months.

Arm-PCR of CDR3 regions and iRepertoire HTBI primers were used to build TCR beta libraries. Authors' processing steps: Throughout the samples, researchers identified fewer than 80 TRBV and around 15 TRBJ segments. TCRdb called the multiplex PCR reads again in MiXCR, with one record for every CDR3 protein. These V and J calls derive from TCRdb rather than the authors' analysis. The sample lists fewer than 650,000 distinct CDR3 sequences, roughly 15% occurring once. This clonotype appeared a few times. V was trimmed by 6 bases and J by 1 base, leaving 9 bases between them. Germline V CDR1 and CDR2: MNHEY, SVGEGT. The CDR3 is 13 amino acids. The time point here: newly diagnosed GD, antithyroid drugs for less than 3 months. The TCR library was made from RNA that had been extracted from PBMCs in TRIzol. These data were also filed under a second study, of T cells in Graves' hyperthyroidism and ophthalmopathy. This second report adds: Stable Graves' hyperthyroidism meant no ophthalmopathy progression within 18 months. The HTBI primer set was used in a first-round RT-PCR of the TCR CDR3.

The source is a woman in her twenties or thirties with Graves disease. The V call is TRBV6-2 or TRBV6-3, the J call TRBJ1-1, with D uncertain. Sample: peripheral blood mononuclear cells (PBMCs), taken at new diagnosis, from a patient treated with antithyroid drugs. The CDR3 reads CASSAPRNTEAFF. In DNA form, the CDR3 reads TGTGCCAGCAGCGCTCCAAGGAACACTGAAGCTTTCTTT.